This TCR beta chain originates from a study of blood T cell repertoires in COVID-19 (dated by TCRdb to about 2020). Background on the whole study: Collaborator samples came from the United States, Italy and Spain and covered acute and convalescent phases of COVID-19. The samples were drawn from two sources: the first 160 participants of the ongoing ImmuneRACE study, and 1,254 subjects contributed by 6 global collaborators. The material from the prospective study consisted of cDNA or gDNA derived from T cells, B-cell-depleted T cells, or PBMCs. Where available, HLA class I and class II types were obtained from metadata supplied by the sample provider rather than from assay-based typing. The repertoires were released in a freely available public database meant as a resource for research on the immune response to SARS-CoV-2. Deeply sampled blood TCRbeta repertoires from subjects exposed to, actively infected with, or recovered from COVID-19 were included in the dataset. Sample metadata almost always included a de-identified subject ID, COVID-19 status, age in years and sex. General conclusions and limits of the study: Clinical and demographic metadata were provided uncurated, with the amount varying by source and participant.

TCRbeta CDR3 regions were amplified from genomic DNA using the immunoSEQ Assay, a bias-controlled multiplex PCR. From the authors' description of their analysis: Within the assay, amplification of reference gene primers was used to estimate how many nucleated cells each sample contained. Sequence reads were collapsed and filtered to measure the absolute abundance of every unique TCRbeta CDR3 rearrangement. For each sample, productive Simpson clonality was calculated as the square root of Simpson's diversity index across productive rearrangements. What TCRdb holds here is the immuneACCESS table cut down to in-frame rearrangements. Part of the clones is not present; checked against another copy, under half of the missing clones reflect an unresolved V gene, and the others are unexplained. V and J calls and clone size come straight from that table; D and trimming were deduced from the DNA. The sample yields 40,000 to 65,000 clones; over 70% were counted once. The biggest ten clones account for more than 12% of the sample.

On this clone itself: Its cognate antigen has yet to be identified. Base qualities are not provided; no much larger clone lies one nucleotide away.

Collaborating institutions collected whole blood in K2EDTA tubes following their own protocols. For TCRbeta analysis, collaborator samples were shipped as frozen whole blood, as isolated PBMCs, or as DNA extracted from either sample type. Taken from the germline V gene, the CDR1 and CDR2 loops are SNHLY and FYNNEI. V is trimmed back by 4 bases and J by 2 bases, and the junction contains 2 bases that no gene match accounts for. There are 13 amino acids in the CDR3, from cysteine to phenylalanine inclusive. The kept DNA is CDR3 alone, 39 bases in frame from the first base. The sequence links TRBV2 to TRBJ2-7, with 7 bases matching TRBD1. The sample was peripheral blood. The receptor was derived from a human donor with active or convalescent COVID-19. The donor label of this sample is uncertain. The CDR3 in this case is CASSGTGTYEQYF. The DNA sequence follows: TGTGCCAGCAGTGGGACAGGCACCTACGAGCAGTACTTC.